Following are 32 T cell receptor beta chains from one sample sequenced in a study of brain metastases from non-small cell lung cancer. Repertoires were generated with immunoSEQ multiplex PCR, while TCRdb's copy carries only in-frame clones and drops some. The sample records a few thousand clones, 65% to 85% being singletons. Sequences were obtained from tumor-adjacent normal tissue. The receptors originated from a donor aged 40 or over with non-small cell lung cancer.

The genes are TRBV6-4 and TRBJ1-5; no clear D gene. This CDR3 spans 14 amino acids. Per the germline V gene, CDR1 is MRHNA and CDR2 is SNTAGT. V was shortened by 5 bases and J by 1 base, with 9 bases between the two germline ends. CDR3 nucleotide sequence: TGTGCCAGCAGTCGAATCCAGAGCAATCAGCCCCAGCATTTT. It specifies CASSRIQSNQPQHF.

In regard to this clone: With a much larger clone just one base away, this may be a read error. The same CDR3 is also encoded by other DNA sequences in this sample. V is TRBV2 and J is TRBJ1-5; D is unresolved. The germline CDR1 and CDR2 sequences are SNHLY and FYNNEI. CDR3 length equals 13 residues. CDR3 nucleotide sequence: TGTGGTAGCACTTTCTGGGCTGGCCAGCCCCAGCATTTT. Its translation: CGSTFWAGQPQHF. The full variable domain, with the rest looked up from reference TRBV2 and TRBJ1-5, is EPEVTQTPSHQVTQMGQEVILRCVPISNHLYFYWYRQILGQKVEFLVSFYNNEISEKSEIFDDQFSVERPDGSNFTLKIRSTKLEDSAMYFCGSTFWAGQPQHFGDGTRLSIL.

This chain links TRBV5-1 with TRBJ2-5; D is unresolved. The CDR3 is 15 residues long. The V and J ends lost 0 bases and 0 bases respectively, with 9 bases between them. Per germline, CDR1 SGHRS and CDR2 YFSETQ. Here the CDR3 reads CASSLVGRYQETQYF. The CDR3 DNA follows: TGCGCCAGCAGCTTGGTAGGCCGGTACCAAGAGACCCAGTACTTC.

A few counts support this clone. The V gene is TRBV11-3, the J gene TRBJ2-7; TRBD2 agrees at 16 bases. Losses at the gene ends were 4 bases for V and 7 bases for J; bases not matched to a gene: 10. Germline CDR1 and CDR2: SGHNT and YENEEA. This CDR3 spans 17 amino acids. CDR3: CASSSPGLAGGLGEQYF. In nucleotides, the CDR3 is TGTGCCAGCAGCTCCCCGGGACTAGCGGGAGGGCTCGGAGAGCAGTACTTC. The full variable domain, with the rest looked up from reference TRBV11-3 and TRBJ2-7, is EAGVVQSPRYKIIEKKQPVAFWCNPISGHNTLYWYLQNLGQGPELLIRYENEEAVDDSQLPKDRFSAERLKGVDSTLKIQPAELGDSAVYLCASSSPGLAGGLGEQYFGPGTRLTVT.

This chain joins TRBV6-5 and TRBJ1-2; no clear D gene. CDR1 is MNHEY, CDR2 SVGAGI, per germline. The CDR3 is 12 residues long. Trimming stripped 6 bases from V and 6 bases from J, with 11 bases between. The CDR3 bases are TGTGCCAGCAGGGGAGTATCGGATGGCTACACCTTC. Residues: CASRGVSDGYTF.

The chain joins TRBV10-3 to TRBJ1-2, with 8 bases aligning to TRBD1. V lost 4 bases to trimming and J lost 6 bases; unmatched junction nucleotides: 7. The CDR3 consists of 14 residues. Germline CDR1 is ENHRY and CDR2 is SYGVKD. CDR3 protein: CAISGGQGRDGYTF. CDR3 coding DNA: TGTGCCATCAGTGGCGGACAGGGAAGGGATGGCTACACCTTC.

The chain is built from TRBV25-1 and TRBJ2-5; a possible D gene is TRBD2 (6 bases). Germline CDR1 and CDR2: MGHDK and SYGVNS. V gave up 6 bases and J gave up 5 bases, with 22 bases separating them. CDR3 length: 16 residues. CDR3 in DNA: TGTGCCAGCAGCCCCTCGGGGGTACAGGTCCAGGAGACCCAGTACTTC. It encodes CASSPSGVQVQETQYF. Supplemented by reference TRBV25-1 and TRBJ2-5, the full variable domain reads EADIYQTPRYLVIGTGKKITLECSQTMGHDKMYWYQQDPGMELHLIHYSYGVNSTEKGDLSSESTVSRIRTEHFPLTLESARPSHTSQYLCASSPSGVQVQETQYFGPGTRLLVL.

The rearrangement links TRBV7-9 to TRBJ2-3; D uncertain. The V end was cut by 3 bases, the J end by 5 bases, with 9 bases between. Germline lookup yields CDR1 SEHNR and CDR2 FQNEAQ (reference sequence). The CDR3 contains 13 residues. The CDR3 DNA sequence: TGTGCCAGCAGCTTTGGCTCAAAAGATACGCAGTATTTT. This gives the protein CASSFGSKDTQYF.

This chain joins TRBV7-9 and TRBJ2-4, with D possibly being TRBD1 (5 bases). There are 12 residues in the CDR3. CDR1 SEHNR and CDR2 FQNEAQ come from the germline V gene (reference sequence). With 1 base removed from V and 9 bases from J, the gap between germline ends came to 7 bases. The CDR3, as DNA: TGTGCCAGCAGCTTAGGACAGAGCATTCAGTACTTC. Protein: CASSLGQSIQYF.

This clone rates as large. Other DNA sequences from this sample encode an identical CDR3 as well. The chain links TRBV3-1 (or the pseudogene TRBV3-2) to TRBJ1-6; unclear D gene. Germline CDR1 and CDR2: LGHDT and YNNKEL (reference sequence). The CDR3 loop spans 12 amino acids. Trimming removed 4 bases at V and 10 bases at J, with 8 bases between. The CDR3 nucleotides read TGTGCCAGCAGCCTGGTGGAATCACCCCTCCACTTT. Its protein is CASSLVESPLHF.

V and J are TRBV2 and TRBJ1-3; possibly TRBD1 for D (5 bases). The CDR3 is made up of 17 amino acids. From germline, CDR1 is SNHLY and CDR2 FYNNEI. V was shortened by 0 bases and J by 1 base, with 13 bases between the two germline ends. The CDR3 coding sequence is TGTGCCAGCAGTGAAGCTGCAACAGGATTATCTGGAAACACCATATATTTT. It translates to CASSEAATGLSGNTIYF.

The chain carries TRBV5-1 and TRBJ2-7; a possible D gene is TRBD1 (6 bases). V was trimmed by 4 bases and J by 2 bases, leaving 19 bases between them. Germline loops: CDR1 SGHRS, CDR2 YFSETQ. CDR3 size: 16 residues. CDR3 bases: TGCGCCAGCAGCAAGGCATCCGGACAGATTCCCTACGAGCAGTACTTC. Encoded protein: CASSKASGQIPYEQYF.

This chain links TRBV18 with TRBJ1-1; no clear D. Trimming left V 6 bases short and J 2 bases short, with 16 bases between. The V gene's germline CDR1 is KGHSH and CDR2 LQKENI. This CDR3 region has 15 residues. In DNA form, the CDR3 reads TGTGCCAGCTCCGTCGGCCGGGGAGGCAACACTGAAGCTTTCTTT. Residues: CASSVGRGGNTEAFF.

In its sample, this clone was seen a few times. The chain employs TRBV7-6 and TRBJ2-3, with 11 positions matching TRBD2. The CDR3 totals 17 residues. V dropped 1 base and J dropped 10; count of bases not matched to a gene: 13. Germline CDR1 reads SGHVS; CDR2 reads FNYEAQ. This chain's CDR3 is CASSLGSGRAGTVSQYF. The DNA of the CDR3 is TGTGCCAGCAGCTTAGGTAGCGGGAGGGCCGGAACTGTATCGCAGTATTTT.

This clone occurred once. The CDR3 spells CASSVVGGNTGELFF. The CDR3 DNA sequence: TGTGCCAGCAGCGTAGTCGGGGGGAACACCGGGGAGCTGTTTTTT. This sequence joins TRBV9 and TRBJ2-2; possibly TRBD2 for D (6 bases). Germline CDR1 and CDR2: SGDLS and YYNGEE. The length of the CDR3 is 15 residues. V was clipped by 0 bases and J by 1 base, with 7 bases between them.

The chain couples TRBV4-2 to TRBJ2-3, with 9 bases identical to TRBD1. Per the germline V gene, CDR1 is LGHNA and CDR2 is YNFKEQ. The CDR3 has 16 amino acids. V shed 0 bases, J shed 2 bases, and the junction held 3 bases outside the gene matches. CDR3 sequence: CASSQEDRGDTDTQYF. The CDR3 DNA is TGTGCCAGCAGCCAAGAGGACAGGGGCGACACAGATACGCAGTATTTT.

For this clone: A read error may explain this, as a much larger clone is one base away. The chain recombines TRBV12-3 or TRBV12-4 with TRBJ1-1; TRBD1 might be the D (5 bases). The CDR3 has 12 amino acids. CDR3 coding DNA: TGTTCATCATTCAGGGCCAACACTGAAGCTTTCTTT. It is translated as CSSFRANTEAFF.

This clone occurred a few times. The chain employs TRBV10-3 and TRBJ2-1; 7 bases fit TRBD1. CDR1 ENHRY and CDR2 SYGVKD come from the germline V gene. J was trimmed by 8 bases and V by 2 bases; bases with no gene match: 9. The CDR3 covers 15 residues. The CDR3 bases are TGTGCCATCAGTGAGCGGGACAGTGCTGGGGATGAGCAGTTCTTC. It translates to CAISERDSAGDEQFF.

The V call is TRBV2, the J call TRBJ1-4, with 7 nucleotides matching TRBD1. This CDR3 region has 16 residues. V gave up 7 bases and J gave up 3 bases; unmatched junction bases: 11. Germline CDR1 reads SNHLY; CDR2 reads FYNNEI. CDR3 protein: CASNVRGGQANEKLFF. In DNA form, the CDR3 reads TGTGCCAGCAATGTGAGAGGAGGACAGGCTAATGAAAAACTGTTTTTT.

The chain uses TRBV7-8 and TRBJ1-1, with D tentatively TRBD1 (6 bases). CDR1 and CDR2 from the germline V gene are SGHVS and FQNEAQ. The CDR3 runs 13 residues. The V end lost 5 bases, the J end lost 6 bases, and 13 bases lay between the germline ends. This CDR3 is CASSDLQGAEAFF. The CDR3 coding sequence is TGTGCCAGCAGCGACCTACAGGGCGCTGAAGCTTTCTTT.

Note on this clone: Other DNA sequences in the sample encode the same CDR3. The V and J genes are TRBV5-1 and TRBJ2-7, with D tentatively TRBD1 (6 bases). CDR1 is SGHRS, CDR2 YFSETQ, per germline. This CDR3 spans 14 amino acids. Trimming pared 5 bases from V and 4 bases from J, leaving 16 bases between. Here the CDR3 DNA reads TGCGCCAGCAGTTCCCCGGGACAAGGGTACGAGCAGTACTTC. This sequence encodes CASSSPGQGYEQYF.

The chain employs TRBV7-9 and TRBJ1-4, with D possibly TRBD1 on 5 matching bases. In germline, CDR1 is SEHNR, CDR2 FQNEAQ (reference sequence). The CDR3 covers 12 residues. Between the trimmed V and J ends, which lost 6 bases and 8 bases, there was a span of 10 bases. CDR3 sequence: CASRDDREKLFF. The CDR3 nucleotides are TGTGCCAGCAGAGATGACAGAGAAAAACTGTTTTTT.

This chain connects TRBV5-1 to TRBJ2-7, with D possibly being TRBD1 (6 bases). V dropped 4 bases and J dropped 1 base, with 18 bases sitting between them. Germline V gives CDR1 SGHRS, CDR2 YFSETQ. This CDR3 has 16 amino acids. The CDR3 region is CASSKASGQISYEQYF. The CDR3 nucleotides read TGCGCCAGCAGCAAGGCATCCGGACAGATTTCCTACGAGCAGTACTTC.

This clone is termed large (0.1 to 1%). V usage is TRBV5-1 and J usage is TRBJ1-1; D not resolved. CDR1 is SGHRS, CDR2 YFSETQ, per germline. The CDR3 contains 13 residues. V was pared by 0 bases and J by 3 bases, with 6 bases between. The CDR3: CASSLGEDTEAFF. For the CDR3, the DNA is TGCGCCAGCAGCTTGGGGGAGGACACTGAAGCTTTCTTT.

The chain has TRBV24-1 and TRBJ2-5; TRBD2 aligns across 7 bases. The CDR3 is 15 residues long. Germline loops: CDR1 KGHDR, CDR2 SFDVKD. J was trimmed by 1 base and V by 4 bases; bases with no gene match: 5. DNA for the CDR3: TGTGCCACCAGTGAAGATCGACTAGCCCAAGAGACCCAGTACTTC. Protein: CATSEDRLAQETQYF.

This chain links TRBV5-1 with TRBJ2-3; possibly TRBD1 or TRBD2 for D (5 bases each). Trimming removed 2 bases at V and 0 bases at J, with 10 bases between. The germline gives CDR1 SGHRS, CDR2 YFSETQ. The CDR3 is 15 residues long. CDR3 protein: CASSFVGDSTDTQYF. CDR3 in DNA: TGCGCCAGCAGCTTTGTAGGGGACAGCACAGATACGCAGTATTTT.

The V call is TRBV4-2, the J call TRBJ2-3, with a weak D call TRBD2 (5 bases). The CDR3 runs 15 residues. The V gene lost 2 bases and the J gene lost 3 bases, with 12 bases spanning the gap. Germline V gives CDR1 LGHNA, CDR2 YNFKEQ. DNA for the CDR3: TGTGCCAGCAGCCAAACTAGGATCGGGACAGATACGCAGTATTTT. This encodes CASSQTRIGTDTQYF.

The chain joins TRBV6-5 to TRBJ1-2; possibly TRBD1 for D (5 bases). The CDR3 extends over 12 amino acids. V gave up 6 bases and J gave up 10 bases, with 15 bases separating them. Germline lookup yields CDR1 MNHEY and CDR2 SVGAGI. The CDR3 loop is CASSPGPPNYTF. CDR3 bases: TGTGCCAGCAGCCCGGGACCGCCTAACTACACCTTC.

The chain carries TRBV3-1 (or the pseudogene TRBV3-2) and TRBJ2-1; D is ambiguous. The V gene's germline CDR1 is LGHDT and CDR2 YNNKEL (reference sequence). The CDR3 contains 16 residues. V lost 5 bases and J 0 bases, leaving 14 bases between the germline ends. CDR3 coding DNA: TGTGCCAGCAGCGACGGCTACGTTAGCTCCTACAATGAGCAGTTCTTC. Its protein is CASSDGYVSSYNEQFF.

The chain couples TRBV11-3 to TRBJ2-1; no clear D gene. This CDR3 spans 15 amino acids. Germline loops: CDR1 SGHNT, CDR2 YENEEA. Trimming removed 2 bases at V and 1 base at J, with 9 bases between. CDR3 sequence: CASSLRTASYNEQFF. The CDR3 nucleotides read TGTGCCAGCAGCTTAAGGACCGCGTCCTACAATGAGCAGTTCTTC.

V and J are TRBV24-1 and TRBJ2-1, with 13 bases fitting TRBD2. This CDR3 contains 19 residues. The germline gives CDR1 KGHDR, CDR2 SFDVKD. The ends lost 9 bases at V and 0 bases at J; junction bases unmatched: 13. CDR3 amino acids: CATGSFGTSGDSSYNEQFF. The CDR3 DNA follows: TGTGCCACCGGATCTTTTGGGACTAGCGGGGATAGCTCCTACAATGAGCAGTTCTTC.

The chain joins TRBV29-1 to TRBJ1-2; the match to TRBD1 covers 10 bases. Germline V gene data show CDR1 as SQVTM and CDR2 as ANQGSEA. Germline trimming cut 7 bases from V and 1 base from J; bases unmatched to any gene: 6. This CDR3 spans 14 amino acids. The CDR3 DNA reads TGCAGCGACGACAGGGACAGGGGTAACTATGGCTACACCTTC. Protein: CSDDRDRGNYGYTF.